This T cell receptor (beta chain) is from a study of blood T cell repertoires in COVID-19. Study background: Samples of COVID-19 (acute and convalescent) were obtained from the United States, Italy and Spain. T cells, B-cell-depleted T cells, or PBMCs supplied cDNA or gDNA.

The Seattle patients, enrolled during active infection, were followed longitudinally. In the authors' methods: Reference gene primer amplification yielded estimated nucleated cell counts. TCRdb's table, derived via immunoSEQ multiplex PCR, lists solely in-frame clones and lacks some. The D gene and trimming were derived from the DNA, and the V and J assignments and clone size from that table. The table shows around 300,000 clones, with just over 90% occurring only once. The source is a woman aged 25 to 39 with COVID-19, enrolled during active disease. What was sequenced was peripheral blood.

The CDR3 region is CASSQGGPGLSPLHF. The CDR3 bases are TGTGCCAGCAGCCAAGGGGGGCCAGGGTTATCACCCCTCCACTTT. V and J are TRBV3-1 (or the pseudogene TRBV3-2) and TRBJ1-6, with D possibly matching TRBD1 (6 bases). This CDR3 has 15 amino acids. The germline CDR1 and CDR2 sequences are LGHDT and YNNKEL (reference sequence). V dropped 1 base and J dropped 10 bases, with 14 bases sitting between them.